A single T cell receptor beta chain is shown here with its context. Antigen unknown. Only in-frame clones appear in the TCRdb table, and some are missing; sequencing was by immunoSEQ multiplex PCR. Of around 77,000 clones in the sample, under 95% were seen once. The study sampled blood at baseline, cycle 4 day 1, and cycle 7 day 1. The data derive from a study of OX40 agonist ivuxolimab in advanced cancers. Study summary: Dose-escalation patients' cancers were hepatocellular carcinoma, melanoma, renal cell or head and neck cancer. Partial responses, seen in three patients, involved one hepatocellular carcinoma and two cutaneous melanomas.

Study conclusions and caveats: Expanded clones tended on average to be more numerous among CD8+ T cells than CD4+.

V dropped 8 bases and J dropped 8 bases, with 19 bases sitting between them. CDR3 length: 15 amino acids. Germline CDR1 is SGHTA and CDR2 is FQGNSA. The sequence was collected from an adult with an advanced solid tumor such as melanoma, head and neck, liver or kidney cancer. V is TRBV7-2 and J is TRBJ1-6; D perhaps matches TRBD1 (5 bases). Sequences were derived from CD4+ or CD8+ T cells sorted from blood, sampled in a trial of the OX40 agonist ivuxolimab. In DNA form, the CDR3 reads TGTGCCAGCGCCACTTCAGGGCTTTCGGATTCACCCCTCCACTTT. Translation: CASATSGLSDSPLHF.